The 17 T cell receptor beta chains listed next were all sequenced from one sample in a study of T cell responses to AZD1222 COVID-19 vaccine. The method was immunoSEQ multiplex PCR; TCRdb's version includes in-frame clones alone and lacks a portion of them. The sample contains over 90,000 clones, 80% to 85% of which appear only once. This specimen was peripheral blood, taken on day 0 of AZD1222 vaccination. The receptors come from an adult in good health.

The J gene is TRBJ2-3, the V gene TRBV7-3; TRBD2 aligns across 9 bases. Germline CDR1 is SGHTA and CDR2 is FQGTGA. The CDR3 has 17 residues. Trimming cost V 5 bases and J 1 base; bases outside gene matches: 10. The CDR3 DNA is TGTGCCAGCAGCCCTCAGTTACTAGCGGGCGGCACAGATACGCAGTATTTT. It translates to CASSPQLLAGGTDTQYF.

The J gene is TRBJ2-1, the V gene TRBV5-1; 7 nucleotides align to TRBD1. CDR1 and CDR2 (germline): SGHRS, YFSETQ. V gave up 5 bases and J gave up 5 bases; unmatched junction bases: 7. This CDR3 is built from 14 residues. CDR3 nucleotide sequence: TGCGCCAGCAGATCGGGACAGAAAGACAATGAGCAGTTCTTC. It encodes CASRSGQKDNEQFF.

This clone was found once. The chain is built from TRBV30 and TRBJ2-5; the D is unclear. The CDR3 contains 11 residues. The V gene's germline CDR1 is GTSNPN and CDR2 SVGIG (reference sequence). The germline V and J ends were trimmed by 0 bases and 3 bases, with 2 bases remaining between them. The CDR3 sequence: CAWSVKETQYF. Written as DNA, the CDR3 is TGTGCCTGGAGTGTTAAAGAGACCCAGTACTTC.

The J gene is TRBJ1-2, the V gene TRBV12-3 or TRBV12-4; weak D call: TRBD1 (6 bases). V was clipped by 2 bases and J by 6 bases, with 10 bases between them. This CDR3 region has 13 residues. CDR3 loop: CASSLRGHDGYTF. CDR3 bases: TGTGCCAGCAGTTTACGGGGACACGATGGCTACACCTTC.

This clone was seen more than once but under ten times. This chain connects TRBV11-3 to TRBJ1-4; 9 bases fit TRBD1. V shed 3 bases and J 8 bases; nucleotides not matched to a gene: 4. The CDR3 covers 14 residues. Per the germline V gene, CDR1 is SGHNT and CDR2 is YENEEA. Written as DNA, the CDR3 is TGTGCCAGCAGCTTGGACAGGGGAAGCGAAAAACTGTTTTTT. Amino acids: CASSLDRGSEKLFF.

The CDR3 nucleotides are TGTGCCAGCAGTCTACAGGGGCTCAGCACCGGGGAGCTGTTTTTT. As protein: CASSLQGLSTGELFF. The chain joins TRBV27 to TRBJ2-2; 7 bases are a match to TRBD1. V shed 5 bases, J shed 4 bases, and the junction held 7 bases outside the gene matches. The germline CDR1 and CDR2 sequences are MNHEY and SMNVEV (reference sequence). The CDR3 extends over 15 amino acids.

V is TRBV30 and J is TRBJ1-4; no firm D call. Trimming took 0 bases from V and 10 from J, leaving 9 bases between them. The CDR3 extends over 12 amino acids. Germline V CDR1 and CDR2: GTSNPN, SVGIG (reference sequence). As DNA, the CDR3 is TGTGCCTGGAGTGTCGGGCGGGCAAAACTGTTTTTT. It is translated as CAWSVGRAKLFF. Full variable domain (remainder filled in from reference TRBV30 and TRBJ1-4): SQTIHQWPATLVQPVGSPLSLECTVEGTSNPNLYWYRQAAGRGLQLLFYSVGIGQISSEVPQNLSASRPQDRQFILSSKKLLLSDSGFYLCAWSVGRAKLFFGSGTQLSVL.

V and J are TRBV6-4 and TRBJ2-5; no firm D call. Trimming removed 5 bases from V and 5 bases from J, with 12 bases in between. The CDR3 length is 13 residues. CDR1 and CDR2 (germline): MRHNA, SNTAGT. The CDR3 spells CASSKSSGETQYF. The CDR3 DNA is TGTGCCAGCAGTAAATCTTCCGGGGAGACCCAGTACTTC.

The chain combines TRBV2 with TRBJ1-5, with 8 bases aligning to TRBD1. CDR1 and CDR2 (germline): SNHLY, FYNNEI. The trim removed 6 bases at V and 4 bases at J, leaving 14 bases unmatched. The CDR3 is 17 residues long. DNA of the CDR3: TGTGCCAGCAGCAGAACGACAACCGGACAGGGTAATCAGCCCCAGCATTTT. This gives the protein CASSRTTTGQGNQPQHF. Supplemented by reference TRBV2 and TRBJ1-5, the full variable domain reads EPEVTQTPSHQVTQMGQEVILRCVPISNHLYFYWYRQILGQKVEFLVSFYNNEISEKSEIFDDQFSVERPDGSNFTLKIRSTKLEDSAMYFCASSRTTTGQGNQPQHFGDGTRLSIL.

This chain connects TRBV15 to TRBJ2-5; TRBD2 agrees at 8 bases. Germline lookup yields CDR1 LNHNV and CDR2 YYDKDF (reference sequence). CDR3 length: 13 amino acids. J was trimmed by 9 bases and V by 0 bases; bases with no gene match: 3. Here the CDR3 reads CATSRDPGGAQYF. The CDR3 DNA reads TGTGCCACCAGCAGAGATCCCGGGGGGGCCCAGTACTTC. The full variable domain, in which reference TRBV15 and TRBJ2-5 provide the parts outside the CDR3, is DAMVIQNPRYQVTQFGKPVTLSCSQTLNHNVMYWYQQKSSQAPKLLFHYYDKDFNNEADTPDNFQSRRPNTSFCFLDIRSPGLGDTAMYLCATSRDPGGAQYFGPGTRLLVL.

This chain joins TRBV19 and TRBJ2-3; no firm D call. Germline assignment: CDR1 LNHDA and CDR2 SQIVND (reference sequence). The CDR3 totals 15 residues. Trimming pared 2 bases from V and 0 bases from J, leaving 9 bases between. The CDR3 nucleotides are TGTGCCAGTAGTATACTATACACTAGCACAGATACGCAGTATTTT. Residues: CASSILYTSTDTQYF.

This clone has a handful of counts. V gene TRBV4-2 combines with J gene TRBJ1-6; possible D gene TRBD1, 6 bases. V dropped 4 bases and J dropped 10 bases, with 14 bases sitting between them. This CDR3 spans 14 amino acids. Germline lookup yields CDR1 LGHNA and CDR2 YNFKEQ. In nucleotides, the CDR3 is TGTGCCAGCAGCCCAGACAGGCTGGCCTCACCCCTCCACTTT. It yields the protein CASSPDRLASPLHF.

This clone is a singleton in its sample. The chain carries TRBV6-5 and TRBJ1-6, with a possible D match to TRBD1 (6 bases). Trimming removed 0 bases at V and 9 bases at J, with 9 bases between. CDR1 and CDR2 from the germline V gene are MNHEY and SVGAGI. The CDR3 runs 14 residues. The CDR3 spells CASSYSGGSSPLHF. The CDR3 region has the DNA TGTGCCAGCAGTTACTCAGGGGGTAGTTCACCCCTCCACTTT.

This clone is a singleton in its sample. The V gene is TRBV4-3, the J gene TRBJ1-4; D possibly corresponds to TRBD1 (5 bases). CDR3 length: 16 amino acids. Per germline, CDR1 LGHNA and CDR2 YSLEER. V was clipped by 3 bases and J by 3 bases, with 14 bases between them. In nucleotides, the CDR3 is TGCGCCAGCAGCCAGGGGACGCCCGGGGCTAATGAAAAACTGTTTTTT. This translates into CASSQGTPGANEKLFF.

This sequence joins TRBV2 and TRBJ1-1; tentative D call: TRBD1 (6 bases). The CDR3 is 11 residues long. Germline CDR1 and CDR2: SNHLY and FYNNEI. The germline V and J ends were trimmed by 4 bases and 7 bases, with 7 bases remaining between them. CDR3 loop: CASSGTVEAFF. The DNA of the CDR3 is TGTGCCAGCAGTGGGACAGTTGAAGCTTTCTTT. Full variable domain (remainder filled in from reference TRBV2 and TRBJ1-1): EPEVTQTPSHQVTQMGQEVILRCVPISNHLYFYWYRQILGQKVEFLVSFYNNEISEKSEIFDDQFSVERPDGSNFTLKIRSTKLEDSAMYFCASSGTVEAFFGQGTRLTVV.

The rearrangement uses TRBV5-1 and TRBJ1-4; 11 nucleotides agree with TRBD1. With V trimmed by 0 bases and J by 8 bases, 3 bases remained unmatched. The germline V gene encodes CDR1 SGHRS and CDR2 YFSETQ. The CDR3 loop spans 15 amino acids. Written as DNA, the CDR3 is TGCGCCAGCAGCTTGGAAGGGACAGGGGGAGAAAAACTGTTTTTT. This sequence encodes CASSLEGTGGEKLFF. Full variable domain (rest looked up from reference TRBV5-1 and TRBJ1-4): KAGVTQTPRYLIKTRGQQVTLSCSPISGHRSVSWYQQTPGQGLQFLFEYFSETQRNKGNFPGRFSGRQFSNSRSEMNVSTLELGDSALYLCASSLEGTGGEKLFFGSGTQLSVL.

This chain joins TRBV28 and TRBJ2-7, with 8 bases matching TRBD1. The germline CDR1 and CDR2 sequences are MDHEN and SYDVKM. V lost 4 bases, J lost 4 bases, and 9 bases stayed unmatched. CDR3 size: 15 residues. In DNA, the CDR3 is TGTGCCAGCAGTTCCCCGACAGGGGATTGGTACGAGCAGTACTTC. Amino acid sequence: CASSSPTGDWYEQYF.